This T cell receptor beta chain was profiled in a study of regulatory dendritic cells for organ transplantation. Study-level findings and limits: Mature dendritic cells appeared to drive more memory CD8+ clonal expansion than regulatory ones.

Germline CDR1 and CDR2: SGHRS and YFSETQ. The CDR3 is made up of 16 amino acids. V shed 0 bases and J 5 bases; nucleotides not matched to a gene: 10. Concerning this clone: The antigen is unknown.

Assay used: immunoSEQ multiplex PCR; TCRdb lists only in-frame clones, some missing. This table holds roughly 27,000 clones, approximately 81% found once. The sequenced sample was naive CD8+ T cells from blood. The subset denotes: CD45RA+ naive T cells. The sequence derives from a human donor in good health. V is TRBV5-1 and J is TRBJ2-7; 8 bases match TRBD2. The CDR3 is CASSLAYGGASNEQYF. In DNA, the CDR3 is TGCGCCAGCAGCTTGGCCTACGGGGGGGCCAGCAACGAGCAGTACTTC.